The rows below give T cell receptor beta chains drawn from one sample of a study of vaccination and CD4 T cells after COVID-19. TCRdb redid the calling of the PCR reads with MiXCR, one entry per CDR3 protein. The table records roughly 24,000 distinct CDR3 sequences, roughly 64% of them present only once. Their specific antigens are unknown. Sequencing used CD4+ T cells from blood, cultured in vitro. The source is a human donor who had recovered from COVID-19. Both conserved end residues are part of each CDR3. Fields, in order: clone size, J gene, D gene, V gene, CDR3 protein, CDR3 DNA. A D gene is named only where the DNA matches it firmly. Size tells how often a clone was seen (once, few, many) or the class of an expanded clone, and some rows leave it out.

clone size: .; J gene: TRBJ2-7; D gene: TRBD1; V gene: TRBV11-2; CDR3 protein: CASSLDGQGAGEQYF; CDR3 DNA: TGTGCCAGCAGCTTAGACGGACAGGGGGCGGGCGAGCAGTACTTC
clone size: few; J gene: TRBJ1-1; D gene: .; V gene: TRBV7-3; CDR3 protein: CASSLSKNTEAFF; CDR3 DNA: TGTGCCAGCAGCTTAAGTAAGAACACTGAAGCTTTCTTT
clone size: .; J gene: TRBJ2-7; D gene: .; V gene: TRBV9; CDR3 protein: CASSATGLPYEQYF; CDR3 DNA: TGTGCCAGCAGCGCGACAGGTCTCCCCTACGAGCAGTACTTC
clone size: .; J gene: TRBJ1-1; D gene: .; V gene: TRBV19; CDR3 protein: CASSIELYTEAFF; CDR3 DNA: TGTGCCAGTAGTATAGAACTGTACACTGAAGCTTTCTTT
clone size: .; J gene: TRBJ2-2; D gene: TRBD1; V gene: TRBV15; CDR3 protein: CATSRDTSRDRGTGELFF; CDR3 DNA: TGTGCCACCAGCAGGGATACGAGCCGGGACAGGGGAACCGGGGAGCTGTTTTTT
clone size: few; J gene: TRBJ2-5; D gene: TRBD1; V gene: TRBV6-5; CDR3 protein: CASSYSAGGHATQYF; CDR3 DNA: TGTGCCAGCAGTTACTCAGCAGGGGGCCACGCGACCCAGTACTTC
clone size: few; J gene: TRBJ2-7; D gene: TRBD2; V gene: TRBV27; CDR3 protein: CASSAGLAGGAPSHEQYF; CDR3 DNA: TGTGCCAGCAGCGCGGGACTAGCGGGAGGAGCCCCCTCCCACGAGCAGTACTTC
clone size: few; J gene: TRBJ1-2; D gene: .; V gene: TRBV7-6; CDR3 protein: CASSPRKGRTHGYTF; CDR3 DNA: TGTGCCAGCAGCCCCCGTAAGGGCCGGACCCATGGCTACACCTTC
clone size: .; J gene: TRBJ2-4; D gene: .; V gene: TRBV20-1; CDR3 protein: CSAVQLTAAKNIQYF; CDR3 DNA: TGCAGTGCCGTACAGCTAACTGCGGCCAAAAACATTCAGTACTTC
clone size: .; J gene: TRBJ1-1; D gene: .; V gene: TRBV7-3; CDR3 protein: CASSPGMSTEAFF; CDR3 DNA: TGTGCCAGCAGCCCAGGGATGAGCACTGAAGCTTTCTTT
clone size: .; J gene: TRBJ2-5; D gene: .; V gene: TRBV10-3; CDR3 protein: CAISEMGKGETQYF; CDR3 DNA: TGTGCCATCAGTGAGATGGGGAAGGGAGAGACCCAGTACTTC
clone size: .; J gene: TRBJ1-6; D gene: .; V gene: TRBV20-1; CDR3 protein: CSARDDGRDNSPLHF; CDR3 DNA: TGCAGTGCTAGAGACGACGGCAGGGATAATTCACCCCTCCACTTT
clone size: .; J gene: TRBJ2-3; D gene: TRBD1; V gene: TRBV7-2; CDR3 protein: CASSLSRRAGGDTQYF; CDR3 DNA: TGTGCCAGCAGCTTATCCCGTCGGGCAGGGGGAGATACGCAGTATTTT
clone size: .; J gene: TRBJ2-5; D gene: .; V gene: TRBV27; CDR3 protein: CASSSLGGTQYF; CDR3 DNA: TGTGCCAGCAGTAGCTTGGGGGGGACCCAGTACTTC
clone size: few; J gene: TRBJ1-2; D gene: .; V gene: TRBV27; CDR3 protein: CASSLPTGRGYTF; CDR3 DNA: TGTGCCAGCAGTTTACCCACAGGGAGGGGCTACACCTTC
clone size: .; J gene: TRBJ2-1; D gene: TRBD2; V gene: TRBV6-2/TRBV6-3; CDR3 protein: CASSPSGRRYNEQFF; CDR3 DNA: TGTGCCAGCAGCCCCAGCGGGAGGAGATACAATGAGCAGTTCTTC